These 10 T cell receptor beta chains came from one sample sequenced in a study of T cell repertoires in ileal Crohn's disease. The time point: neoterminal ileum biopsy at postoperative endoscopy, about 6 months after surgery. This table comes from immunoSEQ multiplex PCR, and its TCRdb copy is limited to in-frame clones, with some not included. The table includes fewer than 15,000 clones, roughly 80% detected once. The sequenced sample consisted of ileal tissue. The source is an adult with Crohn's disease.

This clone was recorded only once. V and J are TRBV27 and TRBJ1-5; D is perhaps TRBD1 (6 bases). Looked up from germline, CDR1 is MNHEY and CDR2 is SMNVEV (reference sequence). This CDR3 contains 13 residues. The ends were cut back, 6 bases at V and 6 bases at J, with 12 bases in the middle. CDR3 in amino acids: CASRGAGIQPQHF. The DNA of the CDR3 is TGTGCCAGCAGGGGGGCAGGGATTCAGCCCCAGCATTTT.

The chain carries TRBV30 and TRBJ2-5, with TRBD1 identical over 9 bases. With 5 bases clipped from V and 5 bases from J, the junction kept 15 bases outside the gene matches. The CDR3 runs to 16 residues. Germline V gene sequence: CDR1 GTSNPN, CDR2 SVGIG (reference sequence). The CDR3 coding sequence is TGTGCCTGGGGGGGTACCTTGACAGGGGGTCAGGAGACCCAGTACTTC. Amino acids: CAWGGTLTGGQETQYF.

The rearrangement links TRBV29-1 to TRBJ2-7; tentative D call: TRBD1 (6 bases). Trimming removed 7 bases from V and 1 base from J, with 11 bases in between. Germline V gene data show CDR1 as SQVTM and CDR2 as ANQGSEA. The length of the CDR3 is 12 residues. The DNA for the CDR3 is TGCAGCGCCACCGGGACATCCTACGAGCAGTACTTC. As protein: CSATGTSYEQYF.

This clone has just a few counts. This chain connects TRBV5-1 to TRBJ2-7, with TRBD2 matching 11 bases. Trimming at V came to 2 bases and at J to 6 bases, leaving 13 bases not matched to a gene. This CDR3 region has 17 residues. Germline CDR1 reads SGHRS; CDR2 reads YFSETQ. The CDR3 sequence: CASSFFTGSGGATEQYF. CDR3 bases: TGCGCCAGCAGCTTCTTTACCGGTAGCGGGGGGGCCACCGAGCAGTACTTC.

The V and J genes are TRBV5-1 and TRBJ2-1; TRBD2 might be the D (5 bases). Trimming left V 0 bases short and J 5 bases short, with 12 bases between. CDR3 length: 15 amino acids. CDR1 is SGHRS, CDR2 YFSETQ, per germline. CDR3 in DNA: TGCGCCAGCAGCTTGGCGGGAAAGGTGAACAATGAGCAGTTCTTC. Translating it yields CASSLAGKVNNEQFF.

The chain links TRBV15 to TRBJ2-3; D possibly corresponds to TRBD2 (5 bases). The CDR3 is 15 residues long. Per germline, CDR1 LNHNV and CDR2 YYDKDF (reference sequence). Trimming took off 1 base at V and 1 base at J, with 9 bases between the two ends. The CDR3 loop is CATSRAREGTDTQYF. In DNA, the CDR3 is TGTGCCACCAGCAGAGCTCGGGAAGGCACAGATACGCAGTATTTT. Using reference TRBV15 and TRBJ2-3 for the parts outside the CDR3, the full variable domain is DAMVIQNPRYQVTQFGKPVTLSCSQTLNHNVMYWYQQKSSQAPKLLFHYYDKDFNNEADTPDNFQSRRPNTSFCFLDIRSPGLGDTAMYLCATSRAREGTDTQYFGPGTRLTVL.

The CDR3 protein is CASSRTGAYNSPLHF. The CDR3 coding sequence is TGCGCCAGCAGCCGGACAGGGGCCTATAATTCACCCCTCCACTTT. The J gene is TRBJ1-6, the V gene TRBV5-1, with 9 bases identical to TRBD1. V shed 4 bases, J shed 2 bases, and the junction held 1 base outside the gene matches. Looked up from germline, CDR1 is SGHRS and CDR2 is YFSETQ. There are 15 residues in the CDR3.

The V call is TRBV30, the J call TRBJ1-5; no firm D call. Germline V CDR1 and CDR2: GTSNPN, SVGIG (reference sequence). The CDR3 runs to 16 residues. Trimming took 1 base from V and 0 from J, leaving 13 bases between them. DNA for the CDR3: TGTGCCTGGAGTGATCGGGGTGGGAATAGCAATCAGCCCCAGCATTTT. Its translation is CAWSDRGGNSNQPQHF.

The chain recombines TRBV18 with TRBJ2-5; 10 bases agree with TRBD1. CDR1 KGHSH and CDR2 LQKENI come from the germline V gene. This CDR3 contains 13 residues. Trimming took 4 bases from V and 13 from J; bases not matched to a gene: 9. The CDR3 DNA sequence: TGTGCCAGCTCACTGGGACAGGGGAAGCCTTTGTACTTC. This encodes CASSLGQGKPLYF. Using reference TRBV18 and TRBJ2-5 for the parts outside the CDR3, the full variable domain is NAGVMQNPRHLVRRRGQEARLRCSPMKGHSHVYWYRQLPEEGLKFMVYLQKENIIDESGMPKERFSAEFPKEGPSILRIQQVVRGDSAAYFCASSLGQGKPLYFGPGTRLLVL.

The chain uses TRBV2 and TRBJ2-1; 13 bases map to TRBD2. V was clipped by 8 bases and J by 8 bases; unmatched bases: 9. The CDR3 is 15 amino acids. Germline CDR1 reads SNHLY; CDR2 reads FYNNEI. The CDR3: CASYRTSGSADEQFF. In nucleotides, the CDR3 is TGTGCCAGCTACCGGACTAGCGGGAGCGCGGATGAGCAGTTCTTC.